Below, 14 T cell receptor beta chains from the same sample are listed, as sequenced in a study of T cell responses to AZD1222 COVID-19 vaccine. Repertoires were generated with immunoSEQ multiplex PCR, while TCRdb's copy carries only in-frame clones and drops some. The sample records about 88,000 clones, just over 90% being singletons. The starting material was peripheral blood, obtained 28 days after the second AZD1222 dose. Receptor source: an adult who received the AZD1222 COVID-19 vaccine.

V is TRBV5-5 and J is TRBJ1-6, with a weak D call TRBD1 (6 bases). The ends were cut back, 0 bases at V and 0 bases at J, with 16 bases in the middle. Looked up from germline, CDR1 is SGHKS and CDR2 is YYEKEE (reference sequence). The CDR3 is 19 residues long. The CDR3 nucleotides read TGTGCCAGCAGCTTGGGGGGGGCGGGGGACGGCTCCTATAATTCACCCCTCCACTTT. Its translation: CASSLGGAGDGSYNSPLHF.

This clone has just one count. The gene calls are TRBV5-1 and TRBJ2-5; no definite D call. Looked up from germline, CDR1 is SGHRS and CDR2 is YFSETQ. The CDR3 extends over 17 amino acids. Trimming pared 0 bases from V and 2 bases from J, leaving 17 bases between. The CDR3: CASSLAARQQYQETQYF. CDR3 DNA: TGCGCCAGCAGCTTGGCCGCTAGGCAGCAATATCAAGAGACCCAGTACTTC.

This CDR3 is CASSGVMISGNTIYF. For the CDR3, the DNA is TGTGCCAGCAGTGGGGTAATGATCTCTGGAAACACCATATATTTT. The chain has TRBV6-6 and TRBJ1-3; D unclear. Per the germline V gene, CDR1 is MNHNY and CDR2 is SVGAGI (reference sequence). CDR3 length: 15 residues. The V end was cut by 5 bases, the J end by 0 bases, with 11 bases between.

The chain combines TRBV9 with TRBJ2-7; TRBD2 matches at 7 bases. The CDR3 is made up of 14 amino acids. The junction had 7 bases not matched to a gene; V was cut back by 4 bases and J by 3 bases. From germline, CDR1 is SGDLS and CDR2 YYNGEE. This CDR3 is CASSRGGQFYEQYF. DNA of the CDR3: TGTGCCAGCAGCCGGGGAGGGCAGTTCTACGAGCAGTACTTC.

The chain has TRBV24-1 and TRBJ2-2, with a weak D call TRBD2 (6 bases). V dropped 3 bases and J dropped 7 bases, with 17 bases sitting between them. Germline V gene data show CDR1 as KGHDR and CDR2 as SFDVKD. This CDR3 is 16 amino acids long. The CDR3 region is CATSDPAGGNVGELFF. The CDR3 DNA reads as TGTGCCACCAGTGATCCAGCCGGGGGTAACGTCGGGGAGCTGTTTTTT.

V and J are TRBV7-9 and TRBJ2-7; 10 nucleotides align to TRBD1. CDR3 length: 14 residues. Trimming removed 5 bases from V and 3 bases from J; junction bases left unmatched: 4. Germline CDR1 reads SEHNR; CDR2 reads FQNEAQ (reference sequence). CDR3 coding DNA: TGTGCCAGCAGCCCGCGGGACAGGGGCTACGAGCAGTACTTC. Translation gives CASSPRDRGYEQYF.

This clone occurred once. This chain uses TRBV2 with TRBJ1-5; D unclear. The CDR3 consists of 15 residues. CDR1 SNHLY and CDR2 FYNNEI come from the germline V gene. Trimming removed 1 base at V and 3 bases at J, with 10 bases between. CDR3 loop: CASSEGGTVNQPQHF. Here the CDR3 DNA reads TGTGCCAGCAGTGAAGGGGGTACAGTCAATCAGCCCCAGCATTTT.

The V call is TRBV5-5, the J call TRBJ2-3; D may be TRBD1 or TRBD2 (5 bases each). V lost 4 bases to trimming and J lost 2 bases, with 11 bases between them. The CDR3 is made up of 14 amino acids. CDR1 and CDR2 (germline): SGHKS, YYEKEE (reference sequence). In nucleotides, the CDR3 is TGTGCCAGCAGCAGGGGACCATTCACAGATACGCAGTATTTT. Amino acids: CASSRGPFTDTQYF.

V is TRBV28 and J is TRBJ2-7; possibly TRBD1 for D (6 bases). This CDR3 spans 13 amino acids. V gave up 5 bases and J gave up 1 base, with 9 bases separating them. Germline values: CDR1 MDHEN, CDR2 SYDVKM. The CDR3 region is CASSRGQSYEQYF. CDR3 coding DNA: TGTGCCAGCAGTCGTGGACAGTCCTACGAGCAGTACTTC.

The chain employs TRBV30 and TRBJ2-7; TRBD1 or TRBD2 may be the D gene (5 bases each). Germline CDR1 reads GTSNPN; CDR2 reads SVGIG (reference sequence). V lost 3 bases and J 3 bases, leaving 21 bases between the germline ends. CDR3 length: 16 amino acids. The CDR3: CAWSRGALRVSYEQYF. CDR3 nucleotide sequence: TGTGCCTGGAGCAGAGGGGCACTACGTGTGAGCTACGAGCAGTACTTC.

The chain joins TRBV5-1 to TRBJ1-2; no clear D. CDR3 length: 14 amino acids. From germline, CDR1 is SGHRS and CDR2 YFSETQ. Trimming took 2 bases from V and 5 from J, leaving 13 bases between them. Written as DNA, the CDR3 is TGCGCCAGCAGCTTAAACGGAGCCTCATATGGCTACACCTTC. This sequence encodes CASSLNGASYGYTF.

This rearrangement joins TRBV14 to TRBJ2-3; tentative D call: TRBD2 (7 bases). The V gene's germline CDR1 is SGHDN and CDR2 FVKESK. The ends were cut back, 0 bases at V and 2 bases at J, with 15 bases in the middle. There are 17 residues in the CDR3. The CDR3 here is CASSQDLGGGYTDTQYF. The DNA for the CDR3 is TGTGCCAGCAGCCAAGATTTGGGGGGGGGCTACACAGATACGCAGTATTTT.

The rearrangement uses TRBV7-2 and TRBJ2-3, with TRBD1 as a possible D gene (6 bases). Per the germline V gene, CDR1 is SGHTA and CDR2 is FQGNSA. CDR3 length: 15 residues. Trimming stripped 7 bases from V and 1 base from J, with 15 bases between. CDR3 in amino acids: CASKDSITGTDTQYF. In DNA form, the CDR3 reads TGTGCCAGCAAGGACAGCATAACAGGCACAGATACGCAGTATTTT.

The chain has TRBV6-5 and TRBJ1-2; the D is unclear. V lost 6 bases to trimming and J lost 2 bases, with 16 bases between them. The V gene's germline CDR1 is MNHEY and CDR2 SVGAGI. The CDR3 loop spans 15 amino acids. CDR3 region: CASSLLVGVNYGYTF. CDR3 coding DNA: TGTGCCAGCAGCCTTCTTGTGGGCGTGAACTATGGCTACACCTTC.